The 21 T cell receptor beta chains below all came from one sample that was sequenced in a study of blood T cell repertoires in COVID-19. Assay: immunoSEQ multiplex PCR; the TCRdb copy retains only in-frame clones and omits some. The sample records 150,000 to 180,000 clones, 70% to 90% being singletons. Sequenced: peripheral blood. The receptor set was obtained from a man in his sixties with COVID-19, enrolled during active disease.

V and J are TRBV5-6 and TRBJ2-1; 7 nucleotides line up with TRBD2. The germline V gene encodes CDR1 SGHDT and CDR2 YYEEEE. The V segment lost 0 bases and the J segment 2 bases; nucleotides outside the gene matches: 8. The CDR3 loop spans 17 amino acids. CDR3: CASSLGLAADPYNEQFF. DNA of the CDR3: TGTGCCAGCAGCTTGGGGCTAGCGGCAGACCCCTACAATGAGCAGTTCTTC.

The rearrangement joins TRBV2 to TRBJ1-4, with a tentative D call TRBD1 (6 bases). V shed 6 bases and J shed 0 bases, with 20 bases lying between them. This CDR3 is built from 18 residues. Germline V gene lookup returns CDR1 SNHLY and CDR2 FYNNEI. The CDR3 protein is CASSATTLDSATNEKLFF. The DNA of the CDR3 is TGTGCCAGCAGCGCGACCACCCTGGACAGCGCAACTAATGAAAAACTGTTTTTT. Full variable domain (outside the CDR3, taken from reference TRBV2 and TRBJ1-4): EPEVTQTPSHQVTQMGQEVILRCVPISNHLYFYWYRQILGQKVEFLVSFYNNEISEKSEIFDDQFSVERPDGSNFTLKIRSTKLEDSAMYFCASSATTLDSATNEKLFFGSGTQLSVL.

CDR3 region: CASSHTPGADTQYF. CDR3 in DNA: TGTGCCAGCTCTCACACCCCAGGGGCAGATACGCAGTATTTT. This chain links TRBV18 with TRBJ2-3, with D possibly TRBD1 on 6 matching bases. This CDR3 is 14 amino acids long. V was shortened by 6 bases and J by 4 bases, with 14 bases between the two germline ends. CDR1 is KGHSH and CDR2 is LQKENI in the germline V gene.

The genes are TRBV5-1 and TRBJ1-1, with no clear D. Germline CDR1 and CDR2: SGHRS and YFSETQ. The CDR3 loop spans 15 amino acids. V gave up 5 bases and J gave up 1 base, with 15 bases separating them. For the CDR3, the DNA is TGCGCCAGCAGTGTGATCAGGTCGGCGAACACTGAAGCTTTCTTT. Translation: CASSVIRSANTEAFF.

The chain employs TRBV5-1 and TRBJ1-1, with TRBD1 matching over 7 bases. The CDR3 runs to 14 residues. The trim removed 5 bases at V and 4 bases at J, leaving 8 bases unmatched. Germline assignment: CDR1 SGHRS and CDR2 YFSETQ. The CDR3 coding sequence is TGCGCCAGCAGGACACAGGGGACCAGCACTGAAGCTTTCTTT. It specifies CASRTQGTSTEAFF.

The chain joins TRBV9 to TRBJ2-2, with D possibly TRBD2 on 6 matching bases. Trimming left V 4 bases short and J 2 bases short, with 15 bases between. The CDR3 has 16 amino acids. The germline CDR1 and CDR2 sequences are SGDLS and YYNGEE. This CDR3 is CASSPGVGGNTGELFF. DNA of the CDR3: TGTGCCAGCAGCCCCGGTGTGGGGGGAAACACCGGGGAGCTGTTTTTT. Using reference TRBV9 and TRBJ2-2 for the parts outside the CDR3, the full variable domain is DSGVTQTPKHLITATGQRVTLRCSPRSGDLSVYWYQQSLDQGLQFLIQYYNGEERAKGNILERFSAQQFPDLHSELNLSSLELGDSALYFCASSPGVGGNTGELFFGEGSRLTVL.

The J gene is TRBJ2-5, the V gene TRBV2; D unclear. The length of the CDR3 is 12 residues. Germline V gene sequence: CDR1 SNHLY, CDR2 FYNNEI. V shed 6 bases and J shed 1 base, with 6 bases lying between them. The CDR3 spells CASRASQETQYF. The CDR3 DNA reads TGTGCCAGCAGGGCAAGCCAAGAGACCCAGTACTTC.

The rearrangement uses TRBV23-1 and TRBJ1-2, with D unresolved. TRBV23-1 is classed as an ORF, of uncertain function. The germline V and J ends were trimmed by 2 bases and 5 bases, with 6 bases remaining between them. The CDR3 contains 12 residues. The CDR3 spells CASSQREYGYTF. The CDR3 coding sequence is TGCGCCAGCAGTCAACGAGAATATGGCTACACCTTC.

The rearrangement joins TRBV7-8 to TRBJ1-4; D may be TRBD1 (6 bases). V lost 4 bases and J lost 7, with 13 bases in between. The CDR3 has 14 residues. Per the germline V gene, CDR1 is SGHVS and CDR2 is FQNEAQ. DNA of the CDR3: TGTGCCAGCAGCTCAAGACAGGTTTCTGAAAAACTGTTTTTT. It yields the protein CASSSRQVSEKLFF.

This clone was detected a few times. The rearrangement links TRBV30 to TRBJ1-2, with a tentative D call TRBD1 (6 bases). The CDR3 is made up of 13 amino acids. The V end lost 3 bases, the J end lost 8 bases, and 16 bases lay between the germline ends. Germline V gene lookup returns CDR1 GTSNPN and CDR2 SVGIG (reference sequence). The CDR3 DNA reads TGTGCCTGGAGCTCCATGGGGGCAGGAGGCTACACCTTC. It translates to CAWSSMGAGGYTF.

This clone was seen only once. The rearrangement joins TRBV6-5 to TRBJ2-7; 10 bases map to TRBD1. The V and J ends lost 5 bases and 2 bases, in that order; junction bases with no gene match: 6. This CDR3 spans 15 amino acids. Germline-derived CDR1 and CDR2 are MNHEY and SVGAGI. CDR3 DNA: TGTGCCAGCAGTCGGGGGGACAGGGGACCCTACGAGCAGTACTTC. This gives the protein CASSRGDRGPYEQYF.

DNA for the CDR3: TGTGCCAGCAGCAAAGCCCTTGGAGGGGCAAGTGAAAAACTGTTTTTT. This translates into CASSKALGGASEKLFF. The chain uses TRBV21-1 and TRBJ1-4. TRBV21-1 is labeled a pseudogene. This CDR3 contains 16 residues.

This sequence joins TRBV7-9 and TRBJ1-5, with D possibly being TRBD1 (5 bases). CDR3 length equals 15 residues. V was clipped by 5 bases and J by 4 bases, with 15 bases between them. Germline V gene lookup returns CDR1 SEHNR and CDR2 FQNEAQ (reference sequence). The CDR3, as DNA: TGTGCCAGCAGCCTCCGGGGGGGTCCAAATCAGCCCCAGCATTTT. It codes for CASSLRGGPNQPQHF.

This sequence joins TRBV5-6 and TRBJ1-1, with D maybe TRBD1 (5 bases). The CDR3 runs 15 residues. Germline CDR1 SGHDT, CDR2 YYEEEE. The ends were cut back, 4 bases at V and 8 bases at J, with 21 bases in the middle. The DNA for the CDR3 is TGTGCCAGCAGCCCGGGGGGGTTTACAGGCTCGGAAGCTTTCTTT. It yields the protein CASSPGGFTGSEAFF.

This chain links TRBV4-3 with TRBJ1-4; 7 bases are a match to TRBD1. The germline CDR1 and CDR2 sequences are LGHNA and YSLEER. V shed 4 bases, J shed 4 bases, and the junction held 6 bases outside the gene matches. The length of the CDR3 is 15 residues. CDR3 sequence (DNA): TGCGCCAGCAGCCCAGGGGACAGAGATAATGAAAAACTGTTTTTT. Residues: CASSPGDRDNEKLFF.

The chain recombines TRBV6-5 with TRBJ1-1, with 10 bases lining up with TRBD1. V dropped 6 bases and J dropped 4; count of bases not matched to a gene: 5. The germline V gene has CDR1 MNHEY and CDR2 SVGAGI. This CDR3 is 14 amino acids long. In DNA, the CDR3 is TGTGCCAGCAGACGGGACAGGGGTATCACTGAAGCTTTCTTT. Protein: CASRRDRGITEAFF.

This clone has just a few counts. The chain links TRBV18 to TRBJ1-2, with D perhaps matching TRBD1 (5 bases). This CDR3 has 16 residues. V was cut by 0 bases and J by 4 bases, with 15 bases left in between. The V gene's germline CDR1 is KGHSH and CDR2 LQKENI. The CDR3 DNA reads as TGTGCCAGCTCACCACCTAAGGGGCGGGGTAGCTATGGCTACACCTTC. Its protein is CASSPPKGRGSYGYTF.

The rearrangement joins TRBV19 to TRBJ1-5; the D gene is possibly TRBD1 (6 bases). CDR3 size: 16 residues. Germline V gene data show CDR1 as LNHDA and CDR2 as SQIVND (reference sequence). V lost 3 bases to trimming and J lost 3 bases, with 15 bases between them. CDR3 sequence: CASSIRVGQINQPQHF. CDR3 nucleotide sequence: TGTGCCAGTAGTATTCGCGTTGGACAGATCAATCAGCCCCAGCATTTT.

This clone was picked up one time. The chain links TRBV4-1 to TRBJ1-4; the D gene is possibly TRBD1 (5 bases). Germline V CDR1 and CDR2: MGHRA, YSYEKL. Deletions cut 8 bases from V and 8 bases from J, with 9 bases between. The CDR3 is made up of 11 amino acids. The CDR3 is CASGGGEKLFF. The CDR3 bases are TGCGCCAGCGGCGGGGGGGAAAAACTGTTTTTT.

The J gene is TRBJ2-2, the V gene TRBV2; 8 nucleotides agree with TRBD1. This CDR3 has 15 amino acids. The V and J ends lost 7 bases and 9 bases, in that order; junction bases with no gene match: 13. Germline CDR1 is SNHLY and CDR2 is FYNNEI. CDR3 DNA: TGTGCCAGCACCCGTGAGGGCAGGGGGCCTAGGGAGCTGTTTTTT. This codes for CASTREGRGPRELFF.

This rearrangement joins TRBV3-1 (or the pseudogene TRBV3-2) to TRBJ1-3; TRBD1 aligns across 8 bases. The CDR3 is 17 residues long. The germline CDR1 and CDR2 sequences are LGHDT and YNNKEL (reference sequence). The ends lost 6 bases at V and 0 bases at J; junction bases unmatched: 10. The CDR3 DNA reads as TGTGCCAGCAGGCTAACAGGGGGTCGCCTCTCTGGAAACACCATATATTTT. Protein: CASRLTGGRLSGNTIYF.